This T cell receptor beta chain is from a study of glioma-infiltrating T cells. Trimming removed 6 bases from V and 2 bases from J, with 16 bases in between. The CDR3 sequence is 15 residues long. The V gene's germline CDR1 is MNHEY and CDR2 SVGEGT. This clonotype is medium-sized in the sample. Using RNA template, CDR3s of TCR alpha and beta were amplified with iRepertoire arm-PCR. In TCRdb, the multiplex PCR reads were re-called with MiXCR into one record per CDR3 protein. Found here are some 5,800 distinct CDR3 sequences, about 28% of them singletons; the top ten hold about 13%. This receptor was taken from a human donor with low-grade glioma or glioblastoma, undergoing nonglioma brain surgery, or in good health (not recorded which). The chain joins TRBV6-2 or TRBV6-3 to TRBJ1-2; D gene uncertain. The sequencing input was glioma tissue, nonneoplastic brain tissue, or PBMCs (not recorded which). The CDR3 is CASRRRGEANYGYTF. The CDR3 DNA is TGTGCCAGCAGAAGACGGGGAGAGGCCAACTATGGCTACACCTTC.